The 28 T cell receptor beta chains below come from one sample, sequenced in a study of CD8+ T cells in alopecia areata. Once RNA had been extracted, it was reverse transcribed into cDNA to act as the sequencing template. Here immunoSEQ multiplex PCR was the method, and the copy in TCRdb shows in-frame clones only, minus some. This sample carries roughly 110,000 clones, none of them present only once. Sequencing used lesional skin. Every receptor here comes from a C3H/HeJ mouse with alopecia areata. The MHC haplotype of the strain is H2-k.

This clone was seen more than once but under ten times. TCRdb and the translated DNA give different amino acids at residue 13; the protein presented here is the one translated from the DNA. Here the gene names and germline are mouse. The missing CDR3 end, 3 residues past where the read stops, is filled in from the germline J gene. The chain carries TRBV13-1 and TRBJ1-3; D call uncertain. The germline V and J ends were trimmed by 1 base and 0 bases, with 11 bases remaining between them. The germline V gene has CDR1 NSHNY and CDR2 SYGAGN. CDR3 size: 16 residues. CDR3 DNA (partial): TGTGCCAGCAGTGATCCTGACAAATCTTCTGGAAATACG. Protein sequence: CASSDPDKSSGNT. The complete CDR3 sequence is CASSDPDKSSGNTLYF.

There are many counts of this clone. Germline and genes here are mouse. The read stops 4 residues short of the end of the CDR3; the missing end is completed from the germline J gene. The chain recombines TRBV13-3 with TRBJ2-7; 7 positions agree with TRBD2. Germline CDR1 is NNHDY and CDR2 is SYVADS. V lost 4 bases, J lost 0 bases, and 7 bases stayed unmatched. This CDR3 has 15 residues. CDR3 DNA, as far as it was read: TGTGCCAGCAGTTCCCTACTGGGGCTCTCCTAT. It yields the protein CASSSLLGLSY. The entire CDR3 is CASSSLLGLSYEQYF.

About this clone itself: Gene names are the mouse ones. Read coverage stops 4 residues before the CDR3 terminus; the germline J gene supplies the remainder. The V call is TRBV13-3, the J call TRBJ2-4; a possible D gene is TRBD1 (5 bases). The germline CDR1 and CDR2 sequences are NNHDY and SYVADS. The CDR3 has 14 residues. Trimming took 3 bases from V and 0 from J, leaving 8 bases between them. The part of the CDR3 DNA that was read is TGTGCCAGCAGTGCCGCAGGGAGTCAAAAC. Translation gives CASSAAGSQN. The full CDR3 sequence reads CASSAAGSQNTLYF.

This clone was detected a few times. The gene symbols are mouse symbols. Read coverage stops 4 residues before the CDR3 terminus; the germline J gene supplies the remainder. V is TRBV1 and J is TRBJ1-4; no definite D call. The CDR3 loop spans 15 amino acids. V was cut by 1 base and J by 4 bases, with 10 bases left in between. CDR1 NSQYPW and CDR2 LRSPGD come from the germline V gene (reference sequence). The CDR3 protein is CTCSAGVGVNERLFF. CDR3 DNA, as far as it was read: TGCACCTGCAGTGCAGGGGTGGGCGTCAACGAA.

To note about this clone: Gene and germline names: mouse. The read ends 4 residues early relative to the CDR3; the germline J gene fills the gap. This chain joins TRBV14 and TRBJ1-1; D is undetermined. Germline CDR1 SGHDT, CDR2 FRDEAV. V lost 3 bases and J 0 bases, leaving 6 bases between the germline ends. The CDR3 contains 13 residues. Incomplete CDR3 DNA: TGTGCCAGCAGTTCGACACCAAACACA. It specifies CASSSTPNT. The entire CDR3 protein is CASSSTPNTEVFF.

This clone was counted between two and nine times. Any gene name here is a mouse gene name. The read terminates 4 residues ahead of where the CDR3 ends, so the germline J gene completes it. The chain has TRBV13-2 and TRBJ1-4, with D perhaps matching TRBD1 (5 bases). This CDR3 is 15 amino acids long. V lost 3 bases to trimming and J lost 0 bases, with 9 bases between them. CDR1 is NNHNN and CDR2 is SYGAGS in the germline V gene (reference sequence). Incomplete CDR3 DNA: TGTGCCAGCGGTGTGGGGGAGTTTTCCAACGAA. This sequence encodes CASGVGEFSNE. The whole CDR3 protein is CASGVGEFSNERLFF.

This clone occurred many times. Gene names follow the mouse nomenclature. Read data end 4 residues before the CDR3 end; the end is taken from the germline J gene. The genes are TRBV1 and TRBJ1-2; no clear D gene. Germline V gene sequence: CDR1 NSQYPW, CDR2 LRSPGD (reference sequence). The CDR3 extends over 14 amino acids. V was shortened by 0 bases and J by 1 base, with 6 bases between the two germline ends. The CDR3 region is CTCSADIQNSDYTF. The CDR3 bases that were read are TGCACCTGCAGTGCAGATATACAAAACTCC.

The table lists this clone with a few counts. Gene and germline names: mouse. With the read ending 4 residues before the CDR3 end, the germline J gene is used to fill in that end. The rearrangement uses TRBV13-3 and TRBJ1-4; TRBD1 aligns across 7 bases. The CDR3 covers 14 residues. The trim removed 4 bases at V and 5 bases at J, leaving 5 bases unmatched. CDR1 and CDR2 (germline): NNHDY, SYVADS. The CDR3 sequence: CASSPGQPNERLFF. The CDR3 bases that were read are TGTGCCAGCAGTCCGGGACAGCCAAACGAA.

This clone was counted ten times or more. TCRdb's protein and the DNA translation differ at residue 13; the protein here comes from the DNA. Germline and genes: mouse. With the read ending 3 residues before the CDR3 end, the germline J gene is used to fill in that end. The rearrangement links TRBV13-3 to TRBJ1-3; the D gene is possibly TRBD1 (6 bases). From germline, CDR1 is NNHDY and CDR2 SYVADS. V lost 6 bases and J lost 0, with 16 bases in between. This CDR3 is 16 amino acids long. The CDR3 here is CASTLSGQISGNTLYF. CDR3 DNA, as far as it was read: TGTGCCAGCACCCTATCGGGACAAATTTCTGGAAATACG.

In this sample, this clone turned up a few times. The gene names given are mouse names. The read finishes 4 residues shy of the CDR3 end, and the germline J gene is used to complete it. The sample holds other DNA sequences that translate to the same CDR3. J is TRBJ2-5 and V is TRBV19, with 8 bases aligning to TRBD1. Germline-derived CDR1 and CDR2 are FNHDT and SITEND (reference sequence). There are 13 residues in the CDR3. Partial CDR3 DNA: TGTGCCAGCAGTCCAGGGGGCAGGGAC. Translating it yields CASSPGGRD. The complete CDR3 sequence is CASSPGGRDTQYF.

Notes on this clone: Mouse names are used for the genes. The sequence runs out 4 residues before the end of the CDR3; the remainder is reconstructed from the germline J gene. The V gene is TRBV13-3, the J gene TRBJ2-2; D might be TRBD2 (5 bases). Trimming removed 0 bases from V and 0 bases from J, with 9 bases in between. CDR1 NNHDY and CDR2 SYVADS come from the germline V gene. The length of the CDR3 is 16 residues. CDR3: CASSDGTFSNTGQLYF. CDR3 DNA, as far as it was read: TGTGCCAGCAGTGATGGGACTTTTTCAAACACCGGG.

Regarding this clone: The gene names given are mouse names. The sequence runs out 4 residues before the end of the CDR3; the remainder is reconstructed from the germline J gene. The chain uses TRBV13-3 and TRBJ2-7, with 8 bases lining up with TRBD1. V gave up 3 bases and J gave up 0 bases; unmatched junction bases: 8. This CDR3 contains 16 residues. Germline V gives CDR1 NNHDY, CDR2 SYVADS. Partial CDR3 DNA: TGTGCCAGCAGTGGGCCGGGACAGGAAAACTCCTAT. This translates into CASSGPGQENSY. The whole CDR3 protein reads CASSGPGQENSYEQYF.

There are many counts of this clone. Germline and genes: mouse. The sequence runs out 4 residues before the end of the CDR3; the remainder is reconstructed from the germline J gene. Other DNA sequences in the same sample also yield this CDR3. The chain recombines TRBV19 with TRBJ2-7, with 9 positions matching TRBD2. Germline CDR1 reads FNHDT; CDR2 reads SITEND (reference sequence). CDR3 length equals 12 residues. The CDR3 protein is CASSGTGYEQYF. The part of the CDR3 DNA that was read is TGTGCCAGCAGTGGGACTGGGTAT.

Only a few counts were recorded for this clone. Mouse gene names and germline throughout. The read ends 4 residues early relative to the CDR3; the germline J gene fills the gap. The gene calls are TRBV13-3 and TRBJ1-2; a weak D match, TRBD1 (5 bases). Trimming left V 5 bases short and J 3 bases short, with 8 bases between. Per the germline V gene, CDR1 is NNHDY and CDR2 is SYVADS. The CDR3 spans 12 residues. CDR3 loop: CASSREDSDYTF. The DNA read from the CDR3 is TGTGCCAGCAGCAGGGAGGACTCC.

To note about this clone: Gene names and germline refer to mouse. The read ends 4 residues before the CDR3 terminus; that terminus is restored from the germline J gene. The chain links TRBV1 to TRBJ2-3; 9 bases are shared with TRBD1. The J segment lost 0 bases and the V segment lost 0 bases, leaving 1 base of the junction unmatched. CDR1 and CDR2 from the germline V gene are NSQYPW and LRSPGD (reference sequence). CDR3 length: 16 amino acids. The CDR3 protein is CTCSAEDRGSAETLYF. The part of the CDR3 DNA that was read is TGCACCTGCAGTGCAGAGGACAGGGGCAGTGCAGAA. Full variable domain (rest looked up from reference TRBV1 and TRBJ2-3): VTLLEQNPRWRLVPRGQAVNLRCILKNSQYPWMSWYQQDLQKQLQWLFTLRSPGDKEVKSLPGADYLATRVTDTELRLQVANMSQGRTLYCTCSAEDRGSAETLYFGSGTRLTVL.

In its sample, this clone was seen a few times. Genes and germline are mouse. The read is 4 residues too short to cover the CDR3 end, so that end is filled in from the germline J gene. This chain joins TRBV1 and TRBJ2-5; 9 nucleotides agree with TRBD1. Trimming cost V 2 bases and J 3 bases; bases outside gene matches: 6. The length of the CDR3 is 16 residues. Germline V gives CDR1 NSQYPW, CDR2 LRSPGD (reference sequence). Incomplete CDR3 DNA: TGCACCTGCAGTGCAAACAGGGGGCGCGGTCAAGAC. The encoded protein is CTCSANRGRGQD. The entire CDR3 is CTCSANRGRGQDTQYF.

Only a few counts were recorded for this clone. Gene names and germline refer to mouse. The read ends 4 residues early relative to the CDR3; the germline J gene fills the gap. This chain connects TRBV19 to TRBJ1-4, with D hard to call. Trimming shortened V by 2 bases and J by 2 bases, and 7 bases separated the two germline ends. Germline CDR1 and CDR2: FNHDT and SITEND (reference sequence). The CDR3 consists of 14 residues. The CDR3 DNA, read in part, is TGTGCCAGCAGTATTCTGGTCTCCAACGAA. This sequence encodes CASSILVSNE. The full CDR3 is CASSILVSNERLFF.

The sample holds many counts of this clone. Gene names and germline match the mouse. With the read ending 4 residues before the CDR3 end, the germline J gene is used to fill in that end. This chain uses TRBV13-3 with TRBJ1-4, with unresolved D. The V gene's germline CDR1 is NNHDY and CDR2 SYVADS. The CDR3 has 14 amino acids. V was cut by 2 bases and J by 6 bases, with 11 bases left in between. The covered CDR3 bases are TGTGCCAGCAGTGAAACCGAAGGTCACGAA. Translated: CASSETEGHE. The entire CDR3 protein reads CASSETEGHERLFF.

Of note for this clone: Germline and genes: mouse. With the read ending 4 residues before the CDR3 end, the germline J gene is used to fill in that end. The V and J genes are TRBV13-1 and TRBJ1-4, with D possibly TRBD1 on 6 matching bases. The CDR3 is made up of 15 amino acids. With 2 bases removed from V and 5 bases from J, the gap between germline ends came to 13 bases. CDR1 and CDR2 (germline): NSHNY, SYGAGN. CDR3 bases read: TGTGCCAGCAGTGAGACCGGGACACCAAACGAA. It specifies CASSETGTPNE. The complete CDR3 sequence is CASSETGTPNERLFF.

This clone occurred a few times. The genes are named according to mouse. With the read ending 4 residues before the CDR3 end, the germline J gene is used to fill in that end. The chain combines TRBV1 with TRBJ2-5, with TRBD2 matching 12 bases. Losses at the gene ends were 1 base for V and 3 bases for J; bases not matched to a gene: 2. CDR3 length: 16 amino acids. Germline CDR1 NSQYPW, CDR2 LRSPGD (reference sequence). CDR3 amino acids: CTCSAVGLGGQDTQYF. Incomplete CDR3 DNA: TGCACCTGCAGTGCAGTAGGACTGGGGGGGCAAGAC. The full variable domain, rest sourced from reference TRBV1 and TRBJ2-5, is VTLLEQNPRWRLVPRGQAVNLRCILKNSQYPWMSWYQQDLQKQLQWLFTLRSPGDKEVKSLPGADYLATRVTDTELRLQVANMSQGRTLYCTCSAVGLGGQDTQYFGPGTRLLVL.

This clone turned up a few times. The database protein in TCRdb disagrees with the DNA translation at residue 9; the sequence shown here was translated from the DNA. Gene names are mouse gene names. The DNA ends 3 residues before the CDR3 does, and the rest of the CDR3 is filled in from the germline J gene. The gene calls are TRBV19 and TRBJ1-3; TRBD1 aligns across 9 bases. In germline, CDR1 is FNHDT, CDR2 SITEND (reference sequence). The CDR3 is made up of 12 amino acids. CDR3 DNA (partial): TGTGCCAGCAGTACGACAGGGGGTACG. Its protein is CASSTTGGT. The whole CDR3 protein reads CASSTTGGTLYF.

A few counts support this clone. The gene names here belong to mouse. The read ends 4 residues shy of where the CDR3 ends; the end is completed using the germline J gene. Other DNA sequences in the sample encode the same CDR3. V gene TRBV13-3 combines with J gene TRBJ2-5, with TRBD1 identical over 7 bases. The CDR3 length is 12 residues. CDR1 NNHDY and CDR2 SYVADS come from the germline V gene. The J segment lost 2 bases and the V segment lost 7 bases, leaving 1 base of the junction unmatched. Here the CDR3 reads CASAGGQDTQYF. The sequenced part of the CDR3 DNA is TGTGCCAGCGCAGGGGGCCAAGAC.

This clone was picked up a small number of times. Gene and germline names: mouse. Read sequence stops 4 residues before the CDR3 end, and the germline J gene provides the missing end. The rearrangement links TRBV1 to TRBJ2-2, with TRBD1 as a possible D gene (5 bases). From germline, CDR1 is NSQYPW and CDR2 LRSPGD (reference sequence). This CDR3 region has 16 residues. V dropped 0 bases and J dropped 4 bases, with 12 bases sitting between them. The sequenced part of the CDR3 DNA is TGCACCTGCAGTGCAGATAAGGCCAGGGTCACCGGG. Its protein product is CTCSADKARVTG. The entire CDR3 reads CTCSADKARVTGQLYF.

A note on this clone: At residue 11, TCRdb's protein disagrees with the DNA translation; the protein shown here derives from the DNA. These gene names are mouse names. Read data end 3 residues before the CDR3 end; the end is taken from the germline J gene. The gene calls are TRBV1 and TRBJ1-6; possible D gene TRBD1, 6 bases. TRBJ1-6 is annotated as an ORF whose role is uncertain. V dropped 0 bases and J dropped 11 bases, with 11 bases sitting between them. Germline CDR1 is NSQYPW and CDR2 is LRSPGD (reference sequence). The CDR3 is made up of 14 amino acids. The CDR3 loop reads CTCSAEGGRAPLYF. The covered CDR3 bases are TGCACCTGCAGTGCAGAAGGGGGTCGGGCGCCC.

As regards this clone: Gene names refer to mouse genes. The read terminates 4 residues before the CDR3 end, so the remaining end is supplied by the germline J gene. The V gene is TRBV13-1, the J gene TRBJ2-1, with D possibly being TRBD1 (6 bases). Germline V CDR1 and CDR2: NSHNY, SYGAGN. The CDR3 contains 16 residues. V lost 0 bases and J 4 bases, leaving 14 bases between the germline ends. The CDR3 sequence is CASSDAKGRGYAEQFF. The CDR3 DNA, read in part, is TGTGCCAGCAGTGATGCGAAGGGCAGGGGTTATGCT.

The sample holds a few counts of this clone. Gene labels here are mouse ones. Coverage ceases 4 residues before the CDR3 finishes, and the germline J gene fills in the end. The rearrangement links TRBV13-3 to TRBJ2-3; 12 nucleotides line up with TRBD2. This CDR3 is built from 17 residues. Germline lookup yields CDR1 NNHDY and CDR2 SYVADS. With 3 bases clipped from V and 0 bases from J, the junction kept 5 bases outside the gene matches. CDR3 DNA, as far as it was read: TGTGCCAGCAGTGCCCGACTGGGGGGGCTTAGTGCAGAA. Its protein is CASSARLGGLSAE. The CDR3 in its entirety is CASSARLGGLSAETLYF.

This clone turned up a few times. Mouse names are used for the genes. The read comes to an end 4 residues before the CDR3 does, leaving the germline J gene to fill in the end. The chain uses TRBV13-3 and TRBJ1-4; 8 bases are shared with TRBD1. Germline V gives CDR1 NNHDY, CDR2 SYVADS. The CDR3 length is 16 residues. The J segment lost 0 bases and the V segment lost 2 bases, leaving 3 bases of the junction unmatched. The sequenced part of the CDR3 DNA is TGTGCCAGCAGTGAAAACAGGGGGTTTTCCAACGAA. This codes for CASSENRGFSNE. The full CDR3 reads CASSENRGFSNERLFF.

This clone was counted a few times. The listed genes are named as in mouse. The CDR3 goes on 4 residues after the read ends, and that part is filled in from the germline J gene. The chain joins TRBV13-3 to TRBJ2-4, with unresolved D. The CDR3 loop spans 12 amino acids. Germline V gene lookup returns CDR1 NNHDY and CDR2 SYVADS. The CDR3 sequence: CASSTQLNTLYF. The DNA read from the CDR3 is TGTGCCAGCAGTACCCAGCTAAAC.